These T cell receptor beta chains were read from a single sample in a study of blood T cell repertoires in COVID-19. Profiling relied on immunoSEQ multiplex PCR, and the TCRdb table lists in-frame clones only, not all of them. The sample holds 150,000 to 200,000 clones, about 86% seen once. The sample was peripheral blood. The receptors here all came from a woman at least 80 years old with acute or convalescent COVID-19. Each CDR3 is given with its conserved first and last residue. The order of the fields is J gene, D gene, V gene, clone size, CDR3 protein, CDR3 DNA. A D gene is named only where the DNA matches it firmly. Not all rows give a size; the values are once, few, many and, for expanded clones, a class.

j_call: TRBJ2-5; d_call: .; v_call: TRBV2; clone_size: .; cdr3_aa: CASSDEETQYF; cdr3_nt: TGTGCCAGCAGTGACGAAGAGACCCAGTACTTC
j_call: TRBJ1-1; d_call: .; v_call: TRBV6-4; clone_size: .; cdr3_aa: CASRLDSLNTEAFF; cdr3_nt: TGTGCCAGCAGATTGGACAGCCTGAACACTGAAGCTTTCTTT
j_call: TRBJ2-5; d_call: .; v_call: TRBV6-2/TRBV6-3; clone_size: .; cdr3_aa: CASSYVGKETQYF; cdr3_nt: TGTGCCAGCAGTTACGTCGGGAAAGAGACCCAGTACTTC
j_call: TRBJ1-5; d_call: TRBD1; v_call: TRBV7-9; clone_size: .; cdr3_aa: CASSFGTGFQPQHF; cdr3_nt: TGTGCCAGCAGCTTCGGGACAGGGTTTCAGCCCCAGCATTTT
j_call: TRBJ1-4; d_call: TRBD1; v_call: TRBV5-4; clone_size: .; cdr3_aa: CASSSLGQGDTTNEKLFF; cdr3_nt: TGTGCCAGCAGCTCTCTGGGGCAGGGGGACACAACTAATGAAAAACTGTTTTTT
j_call: TRBJ1-5; d_call: .; v_call: TRBV3-1/TRBV3-2; clone_size: few; cdr3_aa: CASSPTVSNQPQHF; cdr3_nt: TGTGCCAGCAGCCCGACAGTTAGCAATCAGCCCCAGCATTTT
j_call: TRBJ2-2; d_call: .; v_call: TRBV3-1/TRBV3-2; clone_size: few; cdr3_aa: CASSGTPKGGELFF; cdr3_nt: TGTGCCAGCAGTGGGACACCCAAGGGCGGGGAGCTGTTTTTT
j_call: TRBJ1-1; d_call: .; v_call: TRBV19; clone_size: .; cdr3_aa: CASSHSPTGDTEAFF; cdr3_nt: TGTGCCAGTAGCCATTCTCCCACCGGAGACACTGAAGCTTTCTTT
j_call: TRBJ1-6; d_call: .; v_call: TRBV6-6; clone_size: .; cdr3_aa: CASRDTNYNSPLHF; cdr3_nt: TGTGCCAGCAGGGACACAAACTATAATTCACCCCTCCACTTT
j_call: TRBJ2-3; d_call: .; v_call: TRBV5-5; clone_size: .; cdr3_aa: CASSSGLTSDTQYF; cdr3_nt: TGTGCCAGCAGCTCGGGACTGACCTCGGATACGCAGTATTTT
j_call: TRBJ1-6; d_call: TRBD1; v_call: TRBV7-9; clone_size: .; cdr3_aa: CASSLGQGVYNSPLHF; cdr3_nt: TGTGCCAGCAGCTTAGGTCAGGGGGTTTATAATTCACCCCTCCACTTT
j_call: TRBJ1-4; d_call: .; v_call: TRBV27; clone_size: .; cdr3_aa: CASSRQSVNEKLFF; cdr3_nt: TGTGCCAGCAGCCGACAGTCCGTCAATGAAAAACTGTTTTTT
j_call: TRBJ2-7; d_call: .; v_call: TRBV7-2; clone_size: few; cdr3_aa: CASSLNGGLLKSTVQYF; cdr3_nt: TGTGCCAGCAGCTTAAATGGTGGACTACTGAAATCAACGGTGCAGTACTTC
j_call: TRBJ2-7; d_call: .; v_call: TRBV19; clone_size: .; cdr3_aa: CASSEASLNPYEQYF; cdr3_nt: TGTGCCAGTAGTGAGGCCTCCTTGAATCCCTACGAGCAGTACTTC
j_call: TRBJ1-1; d_call: .; v_call: TRBV4-3; clone_size: .; cdr3_aa: CASSSTQNTEAFF; cdr3_nt: TGCGCCAGCAGCTCGACACAGAACACTGAAGCTTTCTTT
j_call: TRBJ2-5; d_call: TRBD2; v_call: TRBV2; clone_size: .; cdr3_aa: CASSGGTSGGETQYF; cdr3_nt: TGTGCCAGCAGTGGTGGGACTAGCGGGGGAGAGACCCAGTACTTC
j_call: TRBJ1-5; d_call: TRBD1; v_call: TRBV5-1; clone_size: .; cdr3_aa: CASSLGTGGNQPQHF; cdr3_nt: TGCGCCAGCAGCTTAGGGACAGGAGGCAATCAGCCCCAGCATTTT
j_call: TRBJ2-5; d_call: TRBD1; v_call: TRBV2; clone_size: .; cdr3_aa: CASSIGQGETQYF; cdr3_nt: TGTGCCAGCAGTATCGGACAGGGAGAGACCCAGTACTTC
j_call: TRBJ1-1; d_call: .; v_call: TRBV19; clone_size: .; cdr3_aa: CASSIRTSLNTEAFF; cdr3_nt: TGTGCCAGTAGTATCCGGACATCCTTGAACACTGAAGCTTTCTTT
j_call: TRBJ1-4; d_call: .; v_call: TRBV28; clone_size: .; cdr3_aa: CASSGWVRGATNEKLFF; cdr3_nt: TGTGCCAGCAGTGGTTGGGTCAGAGGCGCAACTAATGAAAAACTGTTTTTT
j_call: TRBJ1-2; d_call: .; v_call: TRBV28; clone_size: few; cdr3_aa: CASSSQVNYGYTF; cdr3_nt: TGTGCCAGCAGTTCTCAGGTTAACTATGGCTACACCTTC
j_call: TRBJ2-2; d_call: TRBD1; v_call: TRBV11-3; clone_size: .; cdr3_aa: CASTRTGMGGELFF; cdr3_nt: TGTGCCAGCACCCGGACAGGGATGGGCGGGGAGCTGTTTTTT
j_call: TRBJ2-2; d_call: .; v_call: TRBV5-6; clone_size: .; cdr3_aa: CASSLVGQHTLNTGELFF; cdr3_nt: TGTGCCAGCAGCTTGGTGGGCCAGCACACGCTGAACACCGGGGAGCTGTTTTTT
j_call: TRBJ2-2; d_call: TRBD2; v_call: TRBV28; clone_size: .; cdr3_aa: CASRLAGLNTGELFF; cdr3_nt: TGTGCCAGCAGACTAGCGGGACTGAACACCGGGGAGCTGTTTTTT
j_call: TRBJ2-5; d_call: TRBD2; v_call: TRBV5-1; clone_size: .; cdr3_aa: CASSLERGGAWETQYF; cdr3_nt: TGCGCCAGCAGCCTCGAACGCGGGGGGGCCTGGGAGACCCAGTACTTC
j_call: TRBJ2-5; d_call: TRBD2; v_call: TRBV11-2; clone_size: .; cdr3_aa: CASSPRRLAGGETQYF; cdr3_nt: TGTGCCAGCAGCCCACGTAGACTAGCGGGAGGGGAGACCCAGTACTTC
j_call: TRBJ1-3; d_call: .; v_call: TRBV30; clone_size: .; cdr3_aa: CAWSARGSSGNTIYF; cdr3_nt: TGTGCCTGGAGTGCTCGGGGAAGCTCTGGAAACACCATATATTTT
j_call: TRBJ2-1; d_call: .; v_call: TRBV24-1; clone_size: .; cdr3_aa: CATSESTVSEQFF; cdr3_nt: TGTGCCACCAGTGAGTCGACAGTTTCCGAGCAGTTCTTC
j_call: TRBJ2-1; d_call: TRBD2; v_call: TRBV6-5; clone_size: .; cdr3_aa: CASSPGLAKSGEQFF; cdr3_nt: TGTGCCAGCTCGCCGGGACTAGCAAAATCGGGTGAGCAGTTCTTC